This T cell receptor (beta chain) was sequenced in a study of OX40 agonist ivuxolimab in advanced cancers. This clone was seen only a few times. TCRdb keeps only in-frame clones here, not all; method: immunoSEQ multiplex PCR. Of about 40,000 clones listed, about 87% are singletons. This CDR3 is built from 13 residues. Germline trimming cut 5 bases from V and 3 bases from J; bases unmatched to any gene: 4. The V gene's germline CDR1 is GTSNPN and CDR2 SVGIG (reference sequence). This TCR was recovered from an adult with an advanced solid tumor such as melanoma, head and neck, liver or kidney cancer. V gene TRBV30 combines with J gene TRBJ1-1, with 9 bases identical to TRBD1. Sequenced here: CD4+ or CD8+ T cells sorted from blood, sampled in a trial of the OX40 agonist ivuxolimab. Here the CDR3 reads CAWSGQGYTEAFF. The CDR3 region has the DNA TGTGCCTGGTCGGGACAGGGCTACACTGAAGCTTTCTTT. Variable domain in full (rest from reference TRBV30 and TRBJ1-1): SQTIHQWPATLVQPVGSPLSLECTVEGTSNPNLYWYRQAAGRGLQLLFYSVGIGQISSEVPQNLSASRPQDRQFILSSKKLLLSDSGFYLCAWSGQGYTEAFFGQGTRLTVV.